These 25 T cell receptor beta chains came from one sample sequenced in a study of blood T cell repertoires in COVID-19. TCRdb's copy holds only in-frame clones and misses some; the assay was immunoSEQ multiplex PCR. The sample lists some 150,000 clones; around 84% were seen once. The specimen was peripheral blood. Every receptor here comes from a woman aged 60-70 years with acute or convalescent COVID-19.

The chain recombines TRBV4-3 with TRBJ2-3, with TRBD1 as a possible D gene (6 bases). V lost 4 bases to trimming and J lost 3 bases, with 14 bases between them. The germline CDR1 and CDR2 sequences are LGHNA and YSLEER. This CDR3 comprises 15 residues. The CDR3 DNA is TGCGCCAGCAGCCGCTTCGGACAGACGACAGATACGCAGTATTTT. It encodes CASSRFGQTTDTQYF.

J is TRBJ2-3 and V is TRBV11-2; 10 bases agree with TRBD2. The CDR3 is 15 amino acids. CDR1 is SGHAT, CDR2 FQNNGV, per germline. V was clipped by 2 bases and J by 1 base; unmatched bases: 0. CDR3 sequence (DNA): TGTGCCAGCAGCTTACTAGCGGGGGGCACAGATACGCAGTATTTT. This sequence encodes CASSLLAGGTDTQYF. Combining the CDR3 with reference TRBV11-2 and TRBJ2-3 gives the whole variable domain EAGVAQSPRYKIIEKRQSVAFWCNPISGHATLYWYQQILGQGPKLLIQFQNNGVVDDSQLPKDRFSAERLKGVDSTLKIQPAKLEDSAVYLCASSLLAGGTDTQYFGPGTRLTVL.

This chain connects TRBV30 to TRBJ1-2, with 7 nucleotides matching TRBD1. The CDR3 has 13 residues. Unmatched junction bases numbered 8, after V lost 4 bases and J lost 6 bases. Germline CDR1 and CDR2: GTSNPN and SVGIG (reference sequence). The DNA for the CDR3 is TGTGCCTGGAAACAGGGGTACCTGGATGGCTACACCTTC. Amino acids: CAWKQGYLDGYTF.

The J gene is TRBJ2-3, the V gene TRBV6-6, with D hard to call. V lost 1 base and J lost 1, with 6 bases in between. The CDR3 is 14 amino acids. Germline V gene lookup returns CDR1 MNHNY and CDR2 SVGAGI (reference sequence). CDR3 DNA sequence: TGTGCCAGCAGTTACTTGTCTCGCACAGATACGCAGTATTTT. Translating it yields CASSYLSRTDTQYF.

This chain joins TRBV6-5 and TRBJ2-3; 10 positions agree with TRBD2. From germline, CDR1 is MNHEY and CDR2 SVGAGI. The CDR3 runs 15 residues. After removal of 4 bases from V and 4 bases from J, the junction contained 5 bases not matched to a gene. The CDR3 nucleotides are TGTGCCAGCAGTTTCAGCGGGGGGGCGGCAGATACGCAGTATTTT. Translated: CASSFSGGAADTQYF.

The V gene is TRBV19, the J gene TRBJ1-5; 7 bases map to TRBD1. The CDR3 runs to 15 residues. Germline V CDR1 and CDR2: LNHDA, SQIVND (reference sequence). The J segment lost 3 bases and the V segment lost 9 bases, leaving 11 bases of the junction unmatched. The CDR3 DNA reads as TGTGCCAGCCGTAGAGGGGGCTGGATCAATCAGCCCCAGCATTTT. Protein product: CASRRGGWINQPQHF.

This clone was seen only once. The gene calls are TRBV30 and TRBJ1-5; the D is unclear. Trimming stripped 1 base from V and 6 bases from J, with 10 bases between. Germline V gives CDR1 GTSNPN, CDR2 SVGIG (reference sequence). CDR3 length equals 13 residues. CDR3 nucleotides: TGTGCCTGGAGTGCCGGGGTAGGTCAGCCCCAGCATTTT. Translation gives CAWSAGVGQPQHF.

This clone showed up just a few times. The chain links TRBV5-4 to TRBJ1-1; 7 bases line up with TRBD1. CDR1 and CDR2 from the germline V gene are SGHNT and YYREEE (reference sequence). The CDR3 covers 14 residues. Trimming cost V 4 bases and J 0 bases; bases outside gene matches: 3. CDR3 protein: CASSLDRVNTEAFF. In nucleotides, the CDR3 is TGTGCCAGCAGCCTTGACAGGGTGAACACTGAAGCTTTCTTT.

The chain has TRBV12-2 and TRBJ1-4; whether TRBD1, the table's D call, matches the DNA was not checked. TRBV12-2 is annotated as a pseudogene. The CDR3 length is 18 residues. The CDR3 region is CASRFKGQGGETNEKLFF. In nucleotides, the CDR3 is TGTGCAAGTCGCTTTAAGGGACAGGGTGGGGAAACTAATGAAAAACTGTTTTTT.

In DNA, the CDR3 is TGTGCCAGCAGCTTGGGAGGACTAGCGGATCCGGGGCAGTTCTTC. Its protein product is CASSLGGLADPGQFF. The chain couples TRBV5-6 to TRBJ2-1; 10 nucleotides line up with TRBD2. Per the germline V gene, CDR1 is SGHDT and CDR2 is YYEEEE. This CDR3 has 15 residues. J lost 12 bases, V lost 0 bases, and 9 bases had no gene match.

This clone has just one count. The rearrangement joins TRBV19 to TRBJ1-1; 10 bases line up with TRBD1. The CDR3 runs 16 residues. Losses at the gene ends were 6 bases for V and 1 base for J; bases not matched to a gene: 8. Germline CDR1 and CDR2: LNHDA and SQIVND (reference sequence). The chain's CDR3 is CASRKDRGFQNTEAFF. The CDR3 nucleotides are TGTGCCAGTAGAAAGGACAGGGGGTTTCAGAACACTGAAGCTTTCTTT.

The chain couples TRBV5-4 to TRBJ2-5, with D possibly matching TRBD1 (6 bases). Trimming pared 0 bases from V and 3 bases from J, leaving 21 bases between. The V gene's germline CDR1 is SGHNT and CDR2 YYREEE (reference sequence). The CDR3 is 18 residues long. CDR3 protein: CASSLARNRAYPEETQYF. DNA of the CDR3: TGTGCCAGCAGCTTGGCCCGAAACAGGGCTTACCCAGAAGAGACCCAGTACTTC.

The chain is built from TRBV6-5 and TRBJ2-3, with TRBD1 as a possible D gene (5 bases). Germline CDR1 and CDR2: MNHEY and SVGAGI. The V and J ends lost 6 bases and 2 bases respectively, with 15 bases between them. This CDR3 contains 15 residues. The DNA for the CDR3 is TGTGCCAGCAGACCCCGTGACAGACTCACAGATACGCAGTATTTT. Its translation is CASRPRDRLTDTQYF.

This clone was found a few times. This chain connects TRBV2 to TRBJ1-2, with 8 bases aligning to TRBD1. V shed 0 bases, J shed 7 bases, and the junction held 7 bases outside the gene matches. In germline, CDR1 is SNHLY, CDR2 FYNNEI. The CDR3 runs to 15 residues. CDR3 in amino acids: CASSEALQDRAGYTF. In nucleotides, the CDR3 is TGTGCCAGCAGTGAAGCGCTCCAGGACAGGGCTGGCTACACCTTC.

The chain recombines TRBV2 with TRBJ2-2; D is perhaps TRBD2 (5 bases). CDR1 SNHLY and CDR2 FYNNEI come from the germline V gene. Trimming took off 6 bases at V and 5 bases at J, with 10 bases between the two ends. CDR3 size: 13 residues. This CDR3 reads CASRGARTGELFF. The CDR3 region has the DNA TGTGCCAGCAGGGGAGCGAGAACCGGGGAGCTGTTTTTT.

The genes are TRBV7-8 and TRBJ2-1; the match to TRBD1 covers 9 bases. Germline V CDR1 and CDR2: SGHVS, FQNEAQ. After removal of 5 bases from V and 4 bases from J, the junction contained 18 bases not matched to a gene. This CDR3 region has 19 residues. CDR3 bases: TGTGCCAGCAGCCCCAGGGCACATCCGCGACAGGGGGGTTACAATGAGCAGTTCTTC. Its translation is CASSPRAHPRQGGYNEQFF.

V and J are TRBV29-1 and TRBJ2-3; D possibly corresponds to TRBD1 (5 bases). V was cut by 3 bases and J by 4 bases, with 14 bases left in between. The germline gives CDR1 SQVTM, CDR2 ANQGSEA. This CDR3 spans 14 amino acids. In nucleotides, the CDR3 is TGCAGCGTTGATAGGGGTGATGTGGCAGATACGCAGTATTTT. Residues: CSVDRGDVADTQYF.

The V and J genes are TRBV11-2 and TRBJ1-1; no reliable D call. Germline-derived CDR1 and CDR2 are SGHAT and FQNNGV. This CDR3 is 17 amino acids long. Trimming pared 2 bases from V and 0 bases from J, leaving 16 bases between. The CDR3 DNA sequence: TGTGCCAGCAGCTTATTGGGTGGAGACCTAGTGAACACTGAAGCTTTCTTT. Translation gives CASSLLGGDLVNTEAFF. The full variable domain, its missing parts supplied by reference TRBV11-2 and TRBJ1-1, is EAGVAQSPRYKIIEKRQSVAFWCNPISGHATLYWYQQILGQGPKLLIQFQNNGVVDDSQLPKDRFSAERLKGVDSTLKIQPAKLEDSAVYLCASSLLGGDLVNTEAFFGQGTRLTVV.

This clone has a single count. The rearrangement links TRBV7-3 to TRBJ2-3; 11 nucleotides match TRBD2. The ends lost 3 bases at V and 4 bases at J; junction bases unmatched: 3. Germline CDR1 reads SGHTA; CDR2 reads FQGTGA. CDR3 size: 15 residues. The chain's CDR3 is CASSLTSGAADTQYF. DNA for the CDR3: TGTGCCAGCAGCTTGACTAGCGGGGCCGCAGATACGCAGTATTTT.

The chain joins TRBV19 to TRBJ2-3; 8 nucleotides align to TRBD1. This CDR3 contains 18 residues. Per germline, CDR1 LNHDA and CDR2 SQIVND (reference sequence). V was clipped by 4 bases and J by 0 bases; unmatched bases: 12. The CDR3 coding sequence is TGTGCCAGTAGTAAAATGGGGACAGGCGAGACTAGCACAGATACGCAGTATTTT. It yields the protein CASSKMGTGETSTDTQYF.

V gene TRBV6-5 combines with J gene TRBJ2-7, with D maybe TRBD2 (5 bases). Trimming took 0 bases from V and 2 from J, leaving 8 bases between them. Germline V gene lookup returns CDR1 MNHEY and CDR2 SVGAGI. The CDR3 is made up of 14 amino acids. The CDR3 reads CASSYSRRTYEQYF. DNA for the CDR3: TGTGCCAGCAGTTACTCGAGGAGGACCTACGAGCAGTACTTC.

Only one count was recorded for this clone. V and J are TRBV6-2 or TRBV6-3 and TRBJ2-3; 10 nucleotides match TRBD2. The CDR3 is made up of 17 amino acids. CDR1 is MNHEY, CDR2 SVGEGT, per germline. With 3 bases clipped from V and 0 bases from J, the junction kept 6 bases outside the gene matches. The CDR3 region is CASSYKSGGASTDTQYF. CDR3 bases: TGTGCCAGCAGTTATAAGAGCGGGGGGGCGAGCACAGATACGCAGTATTTT.

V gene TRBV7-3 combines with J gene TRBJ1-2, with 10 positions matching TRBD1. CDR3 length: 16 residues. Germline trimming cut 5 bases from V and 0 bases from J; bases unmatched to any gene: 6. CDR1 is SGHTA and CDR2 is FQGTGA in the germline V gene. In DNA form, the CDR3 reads TGTGCCAGCAGCCCCGGGACAGGGGCTGCTAACTATGGCTACACCTTC. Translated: CASSPGTGAANYGYTF.

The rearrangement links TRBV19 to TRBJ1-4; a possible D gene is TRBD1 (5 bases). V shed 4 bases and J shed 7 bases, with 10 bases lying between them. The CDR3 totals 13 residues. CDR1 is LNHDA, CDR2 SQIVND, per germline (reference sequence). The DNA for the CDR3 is TGTGCCAGTAGTACAGGGCGTCGTGAAAAACTGTTTTTT. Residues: CASSTGRREKLFF. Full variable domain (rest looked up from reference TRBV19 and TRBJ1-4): DGGITQSPKYLFRKEGQNVTLSCEQNLNHDAMYWYRQDPGQGLRLIYYSQIVNDFQKGDIAEGYSVSREKKESFPLTVTSAQKNPTAFYLCASSTGRREKLFFGSGTQLSVL.

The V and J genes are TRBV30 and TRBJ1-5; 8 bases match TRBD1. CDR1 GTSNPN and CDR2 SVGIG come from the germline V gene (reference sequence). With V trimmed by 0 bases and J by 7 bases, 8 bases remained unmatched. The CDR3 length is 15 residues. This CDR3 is CAWSVGQGARQPQHF. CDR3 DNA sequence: TGTGCCTGGAGTGTAGGGCAGGGGGCTCGGCAGCCCCAGCATTTT.